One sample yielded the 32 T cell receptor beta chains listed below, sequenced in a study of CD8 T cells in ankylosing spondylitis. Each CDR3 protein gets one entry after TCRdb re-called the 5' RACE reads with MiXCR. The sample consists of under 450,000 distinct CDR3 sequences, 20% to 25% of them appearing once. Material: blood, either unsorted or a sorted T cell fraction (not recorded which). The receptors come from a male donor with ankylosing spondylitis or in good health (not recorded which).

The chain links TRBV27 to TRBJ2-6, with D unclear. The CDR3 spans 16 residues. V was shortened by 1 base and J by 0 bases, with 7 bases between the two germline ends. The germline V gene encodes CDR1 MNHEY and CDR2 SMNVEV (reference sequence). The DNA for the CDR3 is TGTGCCAGCAGTTTATTGGGGTACTCTGGGGCCAACGTCCTGACTTTC. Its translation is CASSLLGYSGANVLTF. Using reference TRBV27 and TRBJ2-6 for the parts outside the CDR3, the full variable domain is EAQVTQNPRYLITVTGKKLTVTCSQNMNHEYMSWYRQDPGLGLRQIYYSMNVEVTDKGDVPEGYKVSRKEKRNFPLILESPSPNQTSLYFCASSLLGYSGANVLTFGAGSRLTVL.

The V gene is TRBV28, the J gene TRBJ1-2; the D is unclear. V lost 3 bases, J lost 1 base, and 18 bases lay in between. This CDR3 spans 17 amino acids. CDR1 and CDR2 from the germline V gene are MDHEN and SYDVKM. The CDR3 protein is CASSFRVPPRLNYGYTF. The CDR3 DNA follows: TGTGCCAGCAGTTTCCGGGTCCCCCCACGCCTTAACTATGGCTACACCTTC.

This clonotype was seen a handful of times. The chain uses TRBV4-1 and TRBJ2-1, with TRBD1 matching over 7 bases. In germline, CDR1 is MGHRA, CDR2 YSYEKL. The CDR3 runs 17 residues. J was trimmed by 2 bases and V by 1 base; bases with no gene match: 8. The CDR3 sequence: CASSQGRGDRPYNEQFF. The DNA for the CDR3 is TGCGCCAGCAGCCAAGGTCGAGGGGACAGACCCTACAATGAGCAGTTCTTC.

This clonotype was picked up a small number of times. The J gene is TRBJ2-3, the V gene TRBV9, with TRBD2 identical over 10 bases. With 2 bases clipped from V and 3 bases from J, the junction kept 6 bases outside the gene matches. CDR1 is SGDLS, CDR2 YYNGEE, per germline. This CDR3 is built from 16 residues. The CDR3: CASSVEAGGRTDTQYF. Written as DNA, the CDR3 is TGTGCCAGCAGCGTCGAAGCGGGGGGGAGAACAGATACGCAGTATTTT.

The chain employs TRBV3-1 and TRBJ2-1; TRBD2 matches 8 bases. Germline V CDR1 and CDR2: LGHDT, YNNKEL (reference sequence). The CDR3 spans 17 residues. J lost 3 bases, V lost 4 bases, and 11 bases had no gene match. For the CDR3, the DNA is TGTGCCAGCAGCCCGAGGAAGGCGGGGGGCCTCTACAATGAGCAGTTCTTC. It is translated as CASSPRKAGGLYNEQFF.

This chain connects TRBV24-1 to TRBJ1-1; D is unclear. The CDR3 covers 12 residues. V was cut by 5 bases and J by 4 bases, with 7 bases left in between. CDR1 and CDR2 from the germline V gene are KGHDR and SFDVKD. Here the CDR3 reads CATSGGSTEAFF. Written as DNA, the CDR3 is TGTGCCACCAGTGGAGGGTCCACTGAAGCTTTCTTT.

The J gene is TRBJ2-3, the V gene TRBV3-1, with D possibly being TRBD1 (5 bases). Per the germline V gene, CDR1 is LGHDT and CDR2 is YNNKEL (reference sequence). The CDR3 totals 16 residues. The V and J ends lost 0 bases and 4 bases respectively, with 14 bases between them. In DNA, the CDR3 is TGTGCCAGCAGCCAAGACGTGGGGCCAGACGCAGATACGCAGTATTTT. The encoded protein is CASSQDVGPDADTQYF.

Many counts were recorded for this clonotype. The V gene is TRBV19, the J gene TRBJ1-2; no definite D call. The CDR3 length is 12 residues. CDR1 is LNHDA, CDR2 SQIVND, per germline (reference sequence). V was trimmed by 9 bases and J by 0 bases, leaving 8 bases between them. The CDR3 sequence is CASGPPNYGYTF. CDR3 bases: TGTGCCAGCGGCCCGCCTAACTATGGCTACACCTTC.

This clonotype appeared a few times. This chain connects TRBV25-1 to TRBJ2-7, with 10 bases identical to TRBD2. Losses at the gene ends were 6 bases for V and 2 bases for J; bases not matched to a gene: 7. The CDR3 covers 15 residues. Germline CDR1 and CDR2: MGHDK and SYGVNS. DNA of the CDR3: TGTGCCAGCAGCGCGGGACTAGCGCCCCCCTACGAGCAGTACTTC. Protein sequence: CASSAGLAPPYEQYF.

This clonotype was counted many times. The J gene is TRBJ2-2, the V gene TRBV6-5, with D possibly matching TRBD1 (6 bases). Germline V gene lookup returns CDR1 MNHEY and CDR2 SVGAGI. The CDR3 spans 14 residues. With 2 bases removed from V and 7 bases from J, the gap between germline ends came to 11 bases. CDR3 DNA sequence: TGTGCCAGCAGTTACGGGCAGGGGTACGGGGAGCTGTTTTTT. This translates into CASSYGQGYGELFF.

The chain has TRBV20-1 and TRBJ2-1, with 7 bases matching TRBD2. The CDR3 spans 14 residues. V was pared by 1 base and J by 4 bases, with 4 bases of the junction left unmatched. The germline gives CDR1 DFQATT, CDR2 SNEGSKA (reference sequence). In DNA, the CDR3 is TGCAGTGCTAGAGGGCTAGCGGAATACAATGAGCAGTTCTTC. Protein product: CSARGLAEYNEQFF.

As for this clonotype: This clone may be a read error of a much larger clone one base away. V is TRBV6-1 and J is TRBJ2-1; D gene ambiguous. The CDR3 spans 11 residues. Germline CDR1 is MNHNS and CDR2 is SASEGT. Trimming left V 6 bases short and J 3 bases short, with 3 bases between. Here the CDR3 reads CASRVYNEQFF. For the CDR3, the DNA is TGTGCCAGCAGGGTCTACAATGAGCAGTTCTTC.

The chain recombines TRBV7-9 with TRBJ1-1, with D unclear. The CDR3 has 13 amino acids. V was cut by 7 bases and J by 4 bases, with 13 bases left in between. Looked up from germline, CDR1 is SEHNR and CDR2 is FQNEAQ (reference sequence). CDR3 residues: CASTLTDFTEAFF. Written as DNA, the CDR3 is TGTGCCAGCACCCTGACTGACTTCACTGAAGCTTTCTTT.

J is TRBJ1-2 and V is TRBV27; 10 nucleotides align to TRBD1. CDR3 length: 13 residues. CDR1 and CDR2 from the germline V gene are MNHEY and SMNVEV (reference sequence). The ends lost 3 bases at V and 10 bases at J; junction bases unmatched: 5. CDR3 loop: CASSLTGTGVYTF. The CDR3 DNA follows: TGTGCCAGCAGTTTGACCGGGACAGGGGTCTACACCTTC.

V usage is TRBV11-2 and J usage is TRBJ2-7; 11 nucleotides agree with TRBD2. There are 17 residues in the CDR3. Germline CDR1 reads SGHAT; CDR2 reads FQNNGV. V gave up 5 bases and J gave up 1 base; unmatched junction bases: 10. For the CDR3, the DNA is TGTGCCAGCAGCCCGGCAACAGGACTAGCGGGTTCCTACGAGCAGTACTTC. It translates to CASSPATGLAGSYEQYF.

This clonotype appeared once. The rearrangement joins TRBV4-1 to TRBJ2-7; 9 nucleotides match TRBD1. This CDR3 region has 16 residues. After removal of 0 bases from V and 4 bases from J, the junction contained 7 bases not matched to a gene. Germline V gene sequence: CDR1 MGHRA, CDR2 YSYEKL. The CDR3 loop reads CASSQDFETGGYEQYF. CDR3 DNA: TGCGCCAGCAGCCAAGACTTTGAGACAGGGGGTTACGAGCAGTACTTC.

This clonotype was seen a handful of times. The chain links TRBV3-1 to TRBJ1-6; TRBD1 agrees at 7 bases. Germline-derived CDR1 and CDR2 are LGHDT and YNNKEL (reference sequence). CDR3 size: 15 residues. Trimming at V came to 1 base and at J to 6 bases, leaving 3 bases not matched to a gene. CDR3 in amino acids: CASSQVAGGNSPLHF. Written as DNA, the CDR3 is TGTGCCAGCAGCCAAGTAGCAGGGGGTAATTCACCCCTCCACTTT.

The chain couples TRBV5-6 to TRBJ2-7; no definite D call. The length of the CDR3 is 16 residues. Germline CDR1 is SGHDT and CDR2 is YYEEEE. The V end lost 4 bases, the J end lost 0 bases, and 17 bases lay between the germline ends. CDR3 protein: CASSLGTRSSSYEQYF. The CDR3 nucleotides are TGTGCCAGCAGCCTTGGAACTCGTTCTAGCTCCTACGAGCAGTACTTC.

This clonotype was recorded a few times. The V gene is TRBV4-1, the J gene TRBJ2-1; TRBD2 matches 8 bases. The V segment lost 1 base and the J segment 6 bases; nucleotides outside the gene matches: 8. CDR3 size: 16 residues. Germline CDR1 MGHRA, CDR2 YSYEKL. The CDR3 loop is CASSQVSGGASNEQFF. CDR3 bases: TGCGCCAGCAGCCAAGTGTCCGGGGGGGCTAGCAATGAGCAGTTCTTC.

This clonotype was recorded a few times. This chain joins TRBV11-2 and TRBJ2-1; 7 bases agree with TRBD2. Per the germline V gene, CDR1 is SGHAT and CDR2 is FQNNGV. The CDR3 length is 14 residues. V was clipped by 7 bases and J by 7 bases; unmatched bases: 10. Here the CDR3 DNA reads TGTGCCAGCACCTGGGGGGGGGGGTGGAATGAGCAGTTCTTC. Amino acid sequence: CASTWGGGWNEQFF. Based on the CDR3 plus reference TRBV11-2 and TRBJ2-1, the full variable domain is EAGVAQSPRYKIIEKRQSVAFWCNPISGHATLYWYQQILGQGPKLLIQFQNNGVVDDSQLPKDRFSAERLKGVDSTLKIQPAKLEDSAVYLCASTWGGGWNEQFFGPGTRLTVL.

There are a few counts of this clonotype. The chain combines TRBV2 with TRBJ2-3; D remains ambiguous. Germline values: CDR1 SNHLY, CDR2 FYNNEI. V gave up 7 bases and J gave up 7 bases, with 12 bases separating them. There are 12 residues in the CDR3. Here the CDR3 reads CASIAGTNTQYF. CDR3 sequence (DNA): TGTGCCAGCATTGCTGGCACTAATACGCAGTATTTT.

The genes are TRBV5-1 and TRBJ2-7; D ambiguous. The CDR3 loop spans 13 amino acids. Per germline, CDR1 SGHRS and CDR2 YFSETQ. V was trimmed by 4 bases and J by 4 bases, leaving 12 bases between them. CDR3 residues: CASSQDQPYEQYF. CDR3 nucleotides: TGCGCCAGCAGCCAGGACCAACCTTACGAGCAGTACTTC.

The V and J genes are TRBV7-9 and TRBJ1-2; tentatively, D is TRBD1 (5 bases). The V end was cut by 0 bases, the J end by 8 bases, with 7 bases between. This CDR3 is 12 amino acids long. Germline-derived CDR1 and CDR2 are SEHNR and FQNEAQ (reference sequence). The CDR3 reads CASSLAGAGYTF. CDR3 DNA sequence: TGTGCCAGCAGCTTAGCCGGGGCAGGCTACACCTTC.

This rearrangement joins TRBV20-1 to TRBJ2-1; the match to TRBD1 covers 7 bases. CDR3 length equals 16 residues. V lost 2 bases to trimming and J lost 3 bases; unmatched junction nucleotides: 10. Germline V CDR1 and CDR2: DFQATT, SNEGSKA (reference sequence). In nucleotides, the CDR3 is TGCAGTGCTAGATCCTACGACAGGGAGTACTACAATGAGCAGTTCTTC. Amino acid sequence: CSARSYDREYYNEQFF.

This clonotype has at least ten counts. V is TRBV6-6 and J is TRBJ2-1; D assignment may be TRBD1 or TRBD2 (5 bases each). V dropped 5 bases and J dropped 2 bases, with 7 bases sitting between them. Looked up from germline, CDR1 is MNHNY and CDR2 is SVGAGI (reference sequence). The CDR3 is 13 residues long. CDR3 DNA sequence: TGTGCCAGCAGTCAGGGAGCCTACAATGAGCAGTTCTTC. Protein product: CASSQGAYNEQFF.

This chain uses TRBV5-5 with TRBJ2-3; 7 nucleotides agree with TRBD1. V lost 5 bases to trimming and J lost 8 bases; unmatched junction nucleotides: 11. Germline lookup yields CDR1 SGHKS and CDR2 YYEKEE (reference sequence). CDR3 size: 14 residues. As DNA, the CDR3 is TGTGCCAGCAGGAACAGGGGTGAGGGGAGTACGCAGTATTTT. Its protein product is CASRNRGEGSTQYF. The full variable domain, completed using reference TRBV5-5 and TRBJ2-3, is DAGVTQSPTHLIKTRGQQVTLRCSPISGHKSVSWYQQVLGQGPQFIFQYYEKEERGRGNFPDRFSARQFPNYSSELNVNALLLGDSALYLCASRNRGEGSTQYFGPGTRLTVL.

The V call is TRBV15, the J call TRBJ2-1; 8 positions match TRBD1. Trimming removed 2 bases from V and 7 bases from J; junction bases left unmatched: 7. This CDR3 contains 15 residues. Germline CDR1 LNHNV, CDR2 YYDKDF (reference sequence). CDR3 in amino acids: CATSRNAGGRNEQFF. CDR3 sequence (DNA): TGTGCCACCAGCAGAAATGCAGGGGGCCGGAATGAGCAGTTCTTC. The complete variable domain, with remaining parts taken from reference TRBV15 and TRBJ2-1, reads DAMVIQNPRYQVTQFGKPVTLSCSQTLNHNVMYWYQQKSSQAPKLLFHYYDKDFNNEADTPDNFQSRRPNTSFCFLDIRSPGLGDTAMYLCATSRNAGGRNEQFFGPGTRLTVL.

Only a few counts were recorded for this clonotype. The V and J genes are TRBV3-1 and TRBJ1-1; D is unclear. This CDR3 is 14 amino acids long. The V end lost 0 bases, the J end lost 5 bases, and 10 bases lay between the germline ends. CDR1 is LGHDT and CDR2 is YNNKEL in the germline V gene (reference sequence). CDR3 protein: CASSQDWVGTEAFF. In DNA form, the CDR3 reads TGTGCCAGCAGCCAAGATTGGGTGGGGACTGAAGCTTTCTTT.

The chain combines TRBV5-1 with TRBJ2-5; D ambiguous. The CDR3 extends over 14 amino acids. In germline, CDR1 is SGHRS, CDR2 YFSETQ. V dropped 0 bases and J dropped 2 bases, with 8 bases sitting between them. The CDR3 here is CASSLALNQETQYF. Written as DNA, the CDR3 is TGCGCCAGCAGCTTGGCCTTAAATCAAGAGACCCAGTACTTC.

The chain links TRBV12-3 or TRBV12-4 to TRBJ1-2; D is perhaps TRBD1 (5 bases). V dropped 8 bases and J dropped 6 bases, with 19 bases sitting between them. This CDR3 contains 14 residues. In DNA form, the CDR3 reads TGTGCCAGCTCTTCATTGGCGGACACACATGGCTACACCTTC. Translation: CASSSLADTHGYTF.

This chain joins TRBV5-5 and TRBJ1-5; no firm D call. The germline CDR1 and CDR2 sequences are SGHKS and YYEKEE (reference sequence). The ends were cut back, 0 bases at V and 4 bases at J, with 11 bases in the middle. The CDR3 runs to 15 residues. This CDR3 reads CASSLAPGHNQPQHF. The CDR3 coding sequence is TGTGCCAGCAGCTTGGCCCCGGGCCATAATCAGCCCCAGCATTTT.

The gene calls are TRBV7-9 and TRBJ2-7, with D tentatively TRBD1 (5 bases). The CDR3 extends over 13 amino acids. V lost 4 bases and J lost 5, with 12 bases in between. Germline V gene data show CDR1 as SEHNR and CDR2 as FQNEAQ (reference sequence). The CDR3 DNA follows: TGTGCCAGCAGCTCTACAGGTTCAAACGAGCAGTACTTC. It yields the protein CASSSTGSNEQYF.